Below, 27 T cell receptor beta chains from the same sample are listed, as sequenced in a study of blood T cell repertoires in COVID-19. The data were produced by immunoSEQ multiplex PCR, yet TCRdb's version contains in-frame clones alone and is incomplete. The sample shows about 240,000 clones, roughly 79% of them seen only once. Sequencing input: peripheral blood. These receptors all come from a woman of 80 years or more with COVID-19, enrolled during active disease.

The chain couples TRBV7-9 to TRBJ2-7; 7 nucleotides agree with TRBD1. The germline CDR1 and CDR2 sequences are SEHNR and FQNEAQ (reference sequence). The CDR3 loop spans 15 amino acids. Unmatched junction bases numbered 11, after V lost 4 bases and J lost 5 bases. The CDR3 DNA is TGTGCCAGCAGCTCTTTCTTGTCACAGGGGAACGAGCAGTACTTC. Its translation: CASSSFLSQGNEQYF.

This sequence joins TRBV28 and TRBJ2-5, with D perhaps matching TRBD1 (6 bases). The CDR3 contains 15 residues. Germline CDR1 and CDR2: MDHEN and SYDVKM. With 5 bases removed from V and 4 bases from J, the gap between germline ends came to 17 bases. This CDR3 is CASSTPSDSGETQYF. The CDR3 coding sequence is TGTGCCAGCAGTACCCCCTCGGACAGTGGAGAGACCCAGTACTTC.

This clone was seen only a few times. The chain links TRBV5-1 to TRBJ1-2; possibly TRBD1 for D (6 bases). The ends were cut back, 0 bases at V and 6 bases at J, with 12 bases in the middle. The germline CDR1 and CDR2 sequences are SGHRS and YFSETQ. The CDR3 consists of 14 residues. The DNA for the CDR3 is TGCGCCAGCAGCTTGGAGCGGGGGCAAAATGGCTACACCTTC. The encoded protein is CASSLERGQNGYTF.

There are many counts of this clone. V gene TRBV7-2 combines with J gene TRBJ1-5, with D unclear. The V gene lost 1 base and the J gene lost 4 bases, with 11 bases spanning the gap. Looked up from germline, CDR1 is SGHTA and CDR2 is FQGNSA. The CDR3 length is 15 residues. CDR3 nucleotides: TGTGCCAGCAGCTTAGATCCGCAGGCAAATCAGCCCCAGCATTTT. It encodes CASSLDPQANQPQHF. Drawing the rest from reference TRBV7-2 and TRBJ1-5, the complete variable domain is GAGVSQSPSNKVTEKGKDVELRCDPISGHTALYWYRQSLGQGLEFLIYFQGNSAPDKSGLPSDRFSAERTGGSVSTLTIQRTQQEDSAVYLCASSLDPQANQPQHFGDGTRLSIL.

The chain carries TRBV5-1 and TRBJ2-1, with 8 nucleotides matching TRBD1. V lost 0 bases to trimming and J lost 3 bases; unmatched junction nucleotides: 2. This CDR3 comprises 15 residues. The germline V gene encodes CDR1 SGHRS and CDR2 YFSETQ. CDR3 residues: CASSLEDRVYNEQFF. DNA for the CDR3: TGCGCCAGCAGCTTGGAGGACAGGGTCTACAATGAGCAGTTCTTC.

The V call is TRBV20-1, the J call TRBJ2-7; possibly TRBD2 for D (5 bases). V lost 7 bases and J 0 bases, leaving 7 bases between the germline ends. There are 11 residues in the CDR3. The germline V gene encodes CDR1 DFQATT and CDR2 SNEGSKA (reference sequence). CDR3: CSGRVSYEQYF. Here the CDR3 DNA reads TGCAGTGGGCGGGTCTCCTACGAGCAGTACTTC.

For the CDR3, the DNA is TGTGCCCTTGGACAGATCAGTATGAACACTGAAGCTTTCTTT. It encodes CALGQISMNTEAFF. The V and J genes are TRBV30 and TRBJ1-1; weak D call: TRBD1 (6 bases). The CDR3 runs to 14 residues. Per the germline V gene, CDR1 is GTSNPN and CDR2 is SVGIG (reference sequence). V was clipped by 8 bases and J by 0 bases, with 16 bases between them.

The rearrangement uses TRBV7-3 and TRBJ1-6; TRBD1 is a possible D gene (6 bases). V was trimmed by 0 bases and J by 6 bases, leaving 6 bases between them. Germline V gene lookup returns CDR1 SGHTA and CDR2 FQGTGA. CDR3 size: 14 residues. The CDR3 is CASSLTRGNSPLHF. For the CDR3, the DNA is TGTGCCAGCAGCTTAACCAGGGGTAATTCACCCCTCCACTTT.

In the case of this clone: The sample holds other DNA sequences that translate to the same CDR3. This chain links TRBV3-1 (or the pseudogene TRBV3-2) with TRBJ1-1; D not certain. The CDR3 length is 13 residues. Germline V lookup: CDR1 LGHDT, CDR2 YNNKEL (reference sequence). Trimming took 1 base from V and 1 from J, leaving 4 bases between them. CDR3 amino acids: CASSQAWNTEAFF. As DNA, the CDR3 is TGTGCCAGCAGCCAAGCGTGGAACACTGAAGCTTTCTTT.

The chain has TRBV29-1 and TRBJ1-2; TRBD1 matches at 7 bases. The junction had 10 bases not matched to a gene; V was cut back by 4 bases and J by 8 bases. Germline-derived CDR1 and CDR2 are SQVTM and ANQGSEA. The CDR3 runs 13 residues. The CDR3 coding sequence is TGCAGCGTTGTGCACAGGGGCAATGTGGGCTACACCTTC. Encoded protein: CSVVHRGNVGYTF.

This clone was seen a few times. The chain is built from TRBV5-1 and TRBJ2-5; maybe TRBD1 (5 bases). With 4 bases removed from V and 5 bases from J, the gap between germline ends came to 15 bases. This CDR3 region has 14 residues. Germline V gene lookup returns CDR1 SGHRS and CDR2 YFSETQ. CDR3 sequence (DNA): TGCGCCAGCAGCCAAGGGTCCCCAGGGGAGACCCAGTACTTC. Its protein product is CASSQGSPGETQYF.

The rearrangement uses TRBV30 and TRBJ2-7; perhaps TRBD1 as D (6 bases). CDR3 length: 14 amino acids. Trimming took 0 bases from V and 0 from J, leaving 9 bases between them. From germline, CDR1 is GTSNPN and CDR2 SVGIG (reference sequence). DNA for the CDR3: TGTGCCTGGAGTGTAAGCAGGGGCTCCTACGAGCAGTACTTC. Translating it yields CAWSVSRGSYEQYF.

The CDR3 loop is CAWSFPPGSGGYTF. The DNA of the CDR3 is TGTGCCTGGAGTTTTCCACCAGGGTCGGGTGGCTACACCTTC. The chain combines TRBV30 with TRBJ1-2, with D perhaps matching TRBD1 (5 bases). Germline V gives CDR1 GTSNPN, CDR2 SVGIG (reference sequence). V dropped 2 bases and J dropped 7 bases, with 17 bases sitting between them. CDR3 length: 14 amino acids. Full variable domain (outside the CDR3, taken from reference TRBV30 and TRBJ1-2): SQTIHQWPATLVQPVGSPLSLECTVEGTSNPNLYWYRQAAGRGLQLLFYSVGIGQISSEVPQNLSASRPQDRQFILSSKKLLLSDSGFYLCAWSFPPGSGGYTFGSGTRLTVV.

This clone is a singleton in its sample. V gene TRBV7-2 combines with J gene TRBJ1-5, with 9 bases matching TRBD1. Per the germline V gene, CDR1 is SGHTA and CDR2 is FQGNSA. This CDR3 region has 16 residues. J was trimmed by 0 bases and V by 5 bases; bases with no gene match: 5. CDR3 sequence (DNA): TGTGCCAGCAGCGGGACAGGGACGAATAGCAATCAGCCCCAGCATTTT. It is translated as CASSGTGTNSNQPQHF. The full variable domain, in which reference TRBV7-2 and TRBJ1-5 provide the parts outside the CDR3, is GAGVSQSPSNKVTEKGKDVELRCDPISGHTALYWYRQSLGQGLEFLIYFQGNSAPDKSGLPSDRFSAERTGGSVSTLTIQRTQQEDSAVYLCASSGTGTNSNQPQHFGDGTRLSIL.

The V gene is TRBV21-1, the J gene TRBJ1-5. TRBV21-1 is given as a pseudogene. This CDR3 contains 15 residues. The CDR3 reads CASSKDRGRNQPQHF. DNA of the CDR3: TGTGCCAGCAGCAAAGATCGAGGGCGCAATCAGCCCCAGCATTTT.

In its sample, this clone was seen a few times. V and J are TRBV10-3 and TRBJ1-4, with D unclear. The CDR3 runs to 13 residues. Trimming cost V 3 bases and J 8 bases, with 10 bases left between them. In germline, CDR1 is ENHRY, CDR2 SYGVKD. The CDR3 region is CAISDGEGEKLFF. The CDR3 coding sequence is TGTGCCATCAGTGACGGGGAGGGCGAAAAACTGTTTTTT.

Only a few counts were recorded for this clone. The CDR3 spells CASTSQGAIGQETQYF. The DNA for the CDR3 is TGTGCCAGCACCTCCCAAGGAGCCATTGGCCAAGAGACCCAGTACTTC. This chain uses TRBV2 with TRBJ2-5; D gene ambiguous. The CDR3 length is 16 residues. Germline CDR1 reads SNHLY; CDR2 reads FYNNEI. Trimming removed 7 bases from V and 1 base from J, with 19 bases in between.

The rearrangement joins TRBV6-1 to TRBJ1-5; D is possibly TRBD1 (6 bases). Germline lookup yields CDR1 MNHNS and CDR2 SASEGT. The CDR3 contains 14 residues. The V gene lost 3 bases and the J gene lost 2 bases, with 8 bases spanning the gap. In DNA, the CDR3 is TGTGCCAGCAGTGAGTCAGGGGGCAATCAGCCCCAGCATTTT. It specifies CASSESGGNQPQHF.

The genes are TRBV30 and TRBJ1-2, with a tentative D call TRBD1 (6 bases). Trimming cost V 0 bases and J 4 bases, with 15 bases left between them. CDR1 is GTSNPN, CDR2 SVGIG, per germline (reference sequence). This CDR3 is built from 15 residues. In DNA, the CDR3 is TGTGCCTGGAGTGTAGGGGGGGCGCGTGGCTATGGCTACACCTTC. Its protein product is CAWSVGGARGYGYTF.

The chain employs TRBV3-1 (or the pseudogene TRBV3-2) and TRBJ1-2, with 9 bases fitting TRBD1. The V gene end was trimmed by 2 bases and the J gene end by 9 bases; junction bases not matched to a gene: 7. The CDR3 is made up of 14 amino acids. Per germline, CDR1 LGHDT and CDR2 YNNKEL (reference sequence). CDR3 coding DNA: TGTGCCAGCAGCCAAACGGACAGGGGAGGAAGCTACACCTTC. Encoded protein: CASSQTDRGGSYTF.

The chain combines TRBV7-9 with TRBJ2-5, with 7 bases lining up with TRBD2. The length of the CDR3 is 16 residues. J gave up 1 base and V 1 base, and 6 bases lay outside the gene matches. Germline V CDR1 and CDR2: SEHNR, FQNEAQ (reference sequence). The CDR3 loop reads CASSLVSGGFQETQYF. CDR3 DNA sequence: TGTGCCAGCAGCTTAGTATCGGGGGGTTTCCAAGAGACCCAGTACTTC.

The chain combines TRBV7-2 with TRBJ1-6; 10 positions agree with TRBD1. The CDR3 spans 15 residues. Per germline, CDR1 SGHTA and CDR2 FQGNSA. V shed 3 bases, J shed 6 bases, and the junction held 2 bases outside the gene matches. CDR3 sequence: CASSFGTGVNSPLHF. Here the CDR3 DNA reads TGTGCCAGCAGCTTCGGGACAGGGGTTAATTCACCCCTCCACTTT.

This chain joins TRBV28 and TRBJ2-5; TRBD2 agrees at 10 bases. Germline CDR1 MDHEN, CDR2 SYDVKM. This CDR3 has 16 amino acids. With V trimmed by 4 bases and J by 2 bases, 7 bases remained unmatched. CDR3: CASSSPLAGVQETQYF. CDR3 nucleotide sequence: TGTGCCAGCAGTTCCCCGCTAGCGGGAGTTCAAGAGACCCAGTACTTC. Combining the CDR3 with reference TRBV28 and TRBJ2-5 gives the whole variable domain DVKVTQSSRYLVKRTGEKVFLECVQDMDHENMFWYRQDPGLGLRLIYFSYDVKMKEKGDIPEGYSVSREKKERFSLILESASTNQTSMYLCASSSPLAGVQETQYFGPGTRLLVL.

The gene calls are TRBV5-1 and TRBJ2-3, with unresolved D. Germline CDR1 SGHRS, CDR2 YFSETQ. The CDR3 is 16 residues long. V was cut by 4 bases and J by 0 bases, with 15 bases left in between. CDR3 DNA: TGCGCCAGCAGCACCTCCTACGTACTAAGCACAGATACGCAGTATTTT. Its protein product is CASSTSYVLSTDTQYF.

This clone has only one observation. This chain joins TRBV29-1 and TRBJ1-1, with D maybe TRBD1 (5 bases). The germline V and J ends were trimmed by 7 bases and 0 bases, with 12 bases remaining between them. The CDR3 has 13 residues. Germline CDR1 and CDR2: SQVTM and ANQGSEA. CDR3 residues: CSGTRAMNTEAFF. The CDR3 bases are TGCAGCGGGACCAGGGCCATGAACACTGAAGCTTTCTTT.

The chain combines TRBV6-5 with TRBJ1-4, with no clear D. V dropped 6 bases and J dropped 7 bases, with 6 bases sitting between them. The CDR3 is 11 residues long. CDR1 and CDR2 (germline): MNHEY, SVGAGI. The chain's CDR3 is CASRVGEKLFF. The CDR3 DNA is TGTGCCAGCAGGGTCGGTGAAAAACTGTTTTTT.

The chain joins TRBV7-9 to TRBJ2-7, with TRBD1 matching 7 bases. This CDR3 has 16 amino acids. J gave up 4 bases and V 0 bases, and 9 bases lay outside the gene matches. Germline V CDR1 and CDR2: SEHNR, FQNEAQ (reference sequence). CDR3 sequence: CASSLALKGARYEQYF. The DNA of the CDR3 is TGTGCCAGCAGCTTAGCGCTGAAGGGGGCCCGGTACGAGCAGTACTTC.